The 10 T cell receptor beta chains in this list originate from one sample, sequenced in a study of siplizumab effects on memory and regulatory T cells. Here immunoSEQ multiplex PCR was the method, and the copy in TCRdb shows in-frame clones only, minus some. The table records about 100,000 clones, about 93% of them present only once. The specimen was Tregs sorted from blood. The receptors were sampled from a human donor in good health.

The chain links TRBV25-1 to TRBJ2-5, with a tentative D call TRBD2 (5 bases). The germline V gene has CDR1 MGHDK and CDR2 SYGVNS. The V end was cut by 2 bases, the J end by 5 bases, with 9 bases between. CDR3 size: 13 residues. Written as DNA, the CDR3 is TGTGCCAGCAGTGAACGGGGTCAGGAGACCCAGTACTTC. As protein: CASSERGQETQYF.

DNA of the CDR3: TGTGCCACCAGCAGAGCCGACACAGATACGCAGTATTTT. This gives the protein CATSRADTDTQYF. The rearrangement links TRBV15 to TRBJ2-3; the D is unclear. Germline V gives CDR1 LNHNV, CDR2 YYDKDF (reference sequence). The V end lost 1 base, the J end lost 2 bases, and 4 bases lay between the germline ends. CDR3 length: 13 amino acids.

V gene TRBV6-6 combines with J gene TRBJ1-5, with D perhaps TRBD1 (5 bases). The CDR3 contains 13 residues. CDR1 is MNHNY and CDR2 is SVGAGI in the germline V gene (reference sequence). V lost 8 bases and J 0 bases, leaving 8 bases between the germline ends. The CDR3 is CASQTASNQPQHF. In DNA, the CDR3 is TGTGCCAGCCAGACAGCTAGCAATCAGCCCCAGCATTTT.

The V call is TRBV5-1, the J call TRBJ2-5; no definite D call. Trimming removed 4 bases at V and 2 bases at J, with 3 bases between. There are 11 residues in the CDR3. Germline-derived CDR1 and CDR2 are SGHRS and YFSETQ. The CDR3 DNA reads as TGCGCCAGCAGCCGACAAGAGACCCAGTACTTC. This encodes CASSRQETQYF.

This sequence joins TRBV6-6 and TRBJ1-5; no clear D gene. The V end was cut by 0 bases, the J end by 4 bases, with 10 bases between. Per the germline V gene, CDR1 is MNHNY and CDR2 is SVGAGI (reference sequence). CDR3 size: 15 residues. The CDR3 loop reads CASSYSGRLNQPQHF. CDR3 sequence (DNA): TGTGCCAGCAGTTACTCCGGGCGCCTAAATCAGCCCCAGCATTTT.

The chain uses TRBV6-1 and TRBJ2-5; D may be TRBD2 (6 bases). Trimming removed 7 bases from V and 7 bases from J, with 22 bases in between. The CDR3 totals 15 residues. CDR1 and CDR2 from the germline V gene are MNHNS and SASEGT. The chain's CDR3 is CASKIAAAPGVTQYF. The CDR3 DNA is TGTGCCAGCAAGATAGCGGCCGCCCCAGGTGTGACCCAGTACTTC.

This rearrangement joins TRBV25-1 to TRBJ1-1; D remains ambiguous. Trimming left V 6 bases short and J 1 base short, with 15 bases between. Per the germline V gene, CDR1 is MGHDK and CDR2 is SYGVNS. The CDR3 runs 15 residues. DNA for the CDR3: TGTGCCAGCAGGCCCAAGGGAAGTTCGAACACTGAAGCTTTCTTT. Translation: CASRPKGSSNTEAFF.

This clone was observed a few times. The chain couples TRBV14 to TRBJ2-1; tentative D call: TRBD2 (6 bases). Germline CDR1 and CDR2: SGHDN and FVKESK. V lost 3 bases and J lost 2, with 8 bases in between. This CDR3 is 14 amino acids long. In nucleotides, the CDR3 is TGTGCCAGCAGCCAGCCGGGAGCCTACAATGAGCAGTTCTTC. Residues: CASSQPGAYNEQFF.

The CDR3 nucleotides are TGTGCCAGCTCACCGGGCATGAACACCATATATTTT. Its translation: CASSPGMNTIYF. The gene calls are TRBV18 and TRBJ1-3; D gene unclear. CDR1 and CDR2 (germline): KGHSH, LQKENI. The V end was cut by 3 bases, the J end by 7 bases, with 7 bases between. This CDR3 comprises 12 residues.

The sample holds one count of this clone. The chain couples TRBV5-1 to TRBJ1-2, with D maybe TRBD1 (5 bases). V gave up 0 bases and J gave up 6 bases, with 15 bases separating them. CDR1 and CDR2 from the germline V gene are SGHRS and YFSETQ. CDR3 size: 15 residues. Here the CDR3 reads CASSLEPGRINGYTF. CDR3 sequence (DNA): TGCGCCAGCAGCTTGGAGCCAGGGCGGATAAATGGCTACACCTTC.